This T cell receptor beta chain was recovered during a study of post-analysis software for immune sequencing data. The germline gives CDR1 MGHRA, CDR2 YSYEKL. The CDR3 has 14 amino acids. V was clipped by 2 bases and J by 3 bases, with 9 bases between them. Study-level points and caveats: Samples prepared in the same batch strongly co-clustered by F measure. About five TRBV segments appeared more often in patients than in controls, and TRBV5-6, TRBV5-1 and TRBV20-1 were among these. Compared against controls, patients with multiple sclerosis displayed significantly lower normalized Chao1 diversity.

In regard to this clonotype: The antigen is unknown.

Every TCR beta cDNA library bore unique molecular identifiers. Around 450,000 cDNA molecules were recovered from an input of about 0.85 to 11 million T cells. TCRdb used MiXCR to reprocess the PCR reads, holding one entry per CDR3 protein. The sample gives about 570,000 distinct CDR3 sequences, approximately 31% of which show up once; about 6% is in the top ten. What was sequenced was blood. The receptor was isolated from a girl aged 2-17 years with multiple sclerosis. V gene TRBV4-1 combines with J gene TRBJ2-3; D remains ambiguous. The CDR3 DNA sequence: TGCGCCAGCAGCCAACCACTCCCGACAGATACGCAGTATTTT. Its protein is CASSQPLPTDTQYF.